This T cell receptor beta chain comes out of a study of molecular identifiers for immune sequencing clone quantification. V lost 0 bases to trimming and J lost 0 bases, with 5 bases between them. Germline V lookup: CDR1 MGHRA, CDR2 YSYEKL. This CDR3 has 15 residues. In TCRdb, the PCR reads were re-called with MiXCR into one record per CDR3 protein. Of 70,000 to 95,000 distinct CDR3 sequences detected, around 20% appear once; the ten largest clones hold 0.75% to 0.95%. This clonotype was observed at least ten times. The sequence came from a human donor in good health. Some libraries in this study had Jurkat cell RNA spiked in. The chain carries TRBV4-1 and TRBJ2-2, with D unclear. Sequences were obtained from naive CD8+ T cells from blood, with Jurkat cell RNA spiked in. Described subset: FACS-sorted CD8+CD4-CCR7+CD45RA+ naive T cells. The CDR3 region is CASSQEWTNTGELFF. The CDR3 DNA follows: TGCGCCAGCAGCCAAGAATGGACGAACACCGGGGAGCTGTTTTTT.